The 18 T cell receptor beta chains presented below share a single source sample, sequenced in a study of T-cell reconstitution after alpha-beta-depleted transplantation in children. Unique molecular identifiers were used to barcode this TCRbeta library. Each CDR3 protein is one row after TCRdb ran MiXCR on the PCR reads. The table shows about 490,000 distinct CDR3 sequences, with 10% occurring only once. This material consisted of PBMCs, taken before TCRalphabeta/CD19-depleted stem cell transplant. The source of these receptors is a child aged 2 to 15 with inherited bone marrow failure, due to receive a stem cell transplant.

This clonotype showed up many times. This chain connects TRBV29-1 to TRBJ2-7; 9 bases line up with TRBD1. CDR1 is SQVTM, CDR2 ANQGSEA, per germline. This CDR3 contains 13 residues. J lost 3 bases, V lost 3 bases, and 3 bases had no gene match. CDR3 region: CSVEMGQGYEQYF. In DNA form, the CDR3 reads TGCAGCGTTGAGATGGGACAGGGCTACGAGCAGTACTTC.

This sequence joins TRBV21-1 and TRBJ2-2; the table gives TRBD2 as D, unverified against the DNA. TRBV21-1 is assigned pseudogene status. This CDR3 is built from 19 residues. The CDR3 region has the DNA TGTGCCAACAACGTTCCTTGGGCGGGAGGGCCCTTGACTACCGGGGAGCTGTTTTTT. Residues: CANNVPWAGGPLTTGELFF.

This clonotype occurred many times. The chain combines TRBV12-3 or TRBV12-4 with TRBJ2-7; 8 nucleotides agree with TRBD2. V lost 6 bases and J lost 0; bases outside the gene matches: 4. CDR3 length equals 14 residues. The CDR3 bases are TGTGCCAGCAGGCTTAGCGGGATCTCCTACGAGCAGTACTTC. It is translated as CASRLSGISYEQYF.

This clonotype occurred many times. The chain links TRBV4-2 to TRBJ2-1; D not certain. The germline gives CDR1 LGHNA, CDR2 YNFKEQ. Trimming pared 0 bases from V and 8 bases from J, leaving 11 bases between. This CDR3 has 14 residues. The CDR3 nucleotides read TGTGCCAGCAGCCAAGATCGAATTACGCATGAGCAGTTCTTC. Amino acids: CASSQDRITHEQFF.

This clonotype was counted many times. The CDR3 DNA is TGTGCCAGCAGCTTAGAGGGATCCCCAGACTACGAGCAGTACTTC. This encodes CASSLEGSPDYEQYF. This chain links TRBV7-9 with TRBJ2-7; D not certain. The germline gives CDR1 SEHNR, CDR2 FQNEAQ (reference sequence). With 1 base removed from V and 3 bases from J, the gap between germline ends came to 13 bases. This CDR3 is 15 amino acids long.

This clonotype appeared many times. The gene calls are TRBV6-2 or TRBV6-3 and TRBJ2-7; no clear D gene. Between the trimmed V and J ends, which lost 2 bases and 8 bases, there was a span of 7 bases. Germline CDR1 MNHEY, CDR2 SVGEGT. There are 11 residues in the CDR3. CDR3: CASSYAVQQYF. The CDR3 DNA sequence: TGTGCCAGCAGTTACGCGGTCCAGCAGTACTTC.

This clonotype was recorded many times. V is TRBV4-3 and J is TRBJ2-3, with TRBD2 matching over 8 bases. After removal of 0 bases from V and 0 bases from J, the junction contained 5 bases not matched to a gene. Germline CDR1 reads LGHNA; CDR2 reads YSLEER. The CDR3 sequence is 17 residues long. Here the CDR3 reads CASSQEGLEFSTDTQYF. As DNA, the CDR3 is TGCGCCAGCAGCCAAGAGGGACTAGAGTTTAGCACAGATACGCAGTATTTT.

CDR3 nucleotide sequence: TGCAGTACATCTAGCGGGACTAGCGTCTACAATGAGCAGTTCTTC. Translation gives CSTSSGTSVYNEQFF. This rearrangement joins TRBV20-1 to TRBJ2-1; 10 bases match TRBD2. Unmatched junction bases numbered 10, after V lost 8 bases and J lost 3 bases. The germline gives CDR1 DFQATT, CDR2 SNEGSKA (reference sequence). The length of the CDR3 is 15 residues.

In regard to this clonotype: This sequence may be a read error, since a much larger clone differs from it by one base. Since no conserved phenylalanine or tryptophan closes the CDR3, a read error is the likely cause. This chain uses TRBV2 with TRBJ1-4; TRBD1 might be the D (5 bases). The germline CDR1 and CDR2 sequences are SNHLY and FYNNEI. CDR3 length equals 16 residues. The CDR3 DNA sequence: TGTGCCAGCGGTGAAGGCTATCGGGGGATGAGGAAAAAACTGTTTTGT. Its translation is CASGEGYRGMRKKLFC.

The table lists this clonotype with many counts. CDR3 residues: CSVESKGGWQETQYF. CDR3 in DNA: TGCAGCGTTGAAAGTAAGGGCGGATGGCAAGAGACCCAGTACTTC. This rearrangement joins TRBV29-1 to TRBJ2-5; D ambiguous. CDR1 SQVTM and CDR2 ANQGSEA come from the germline V gene. This CDR3 is built from 15 residues. V shed 2 bases and J shed 2 bases, with 15 bases lying between them.

In its sample, this clonotype was seen a few times. The chain joins TRBV7-1 to TRBJ2-7; 11 bases are shared with TRBD1. TRBV7-1 is noted as an ORF with a role that remains uncertain. Trimming at V came to 3 bases and at J to 5 bases, leaving 27 bases not matched to a gene. The CDR3 spans 22 residues. This chain's CDR3 is CASSSPTGTGGPGLPVGNEQYF. DNA of the CDR3: TGTGCCAGCAGCTCCCCGACCGGGACAGGGGGTCCGGGACTCCCTGTTGGTAACGAGCAGTACTTC.

This clonotype showed up many times. In DNA, the CDR3 is TGCAGTGCTGAGGGGACAGGTTATGGCTACACCTTC. Its protein product is CSAEGTGYGYTF. The gene calls are TRBV20-1 and TRBJ1-2, with 8 bases fitting TRBD1. Germline V gene sequence: CDR1 DFQATT, CDR2 SNEGSKA (reference sequence). V was pared by 5 bases and J by 5 bases, with 4 bases of the junction left unmatched. The CDR3 sequence is 12 residues long.

This clonotype was seen a single time. The V gene is TRBV7-9, the J gene TRBJ2-1; tentative D call: TRBD1 (6 bases). CDR1 and CDR2 from the germline V gene are SEHNR and FQNEAQ (reference sequence). Between the trimmed V and J ends, which lost 5 bases and 2 bases, there was a span of 13 bases. This CDR3 comprises 15 residues. CDR3 bases: TGTGCCAGCAGCCATGGGACACCCGCCTACAATGAGCAGTTCTTC. Protein: CASSHGTPAYNEQFF.

The chain is built from TRBV30 and TRBJ2-1, with D perhaps TRBD2 (6 bases). The V gene's germline CDR1 is GTSNPN and CDR2 SVGIG (reference sequence). The CDR3 loop spans 14 amino acids. Between the trimmed V and J ends, which lost 5 bases and 7 bases, there was a span of 18 bases. The CDR3 DNA reads as TGTGCCTGGGGGCACGGGACTCCTGGGAATGAGCAGTTCTTC. Its translation: CAWGHGTPGNEQFF. The full variable domain, rest sourced from reference TRBV30 and TRBJ2-1, is SQTIHQWPATLVQPVGSPLSLECTVEGTSNPNLYWYRQAAGRGLQLLFYSVGIGQISSEVPQNLSASRPQDRQFILSSKKLLLSDSGFYLCAWGHGTPGNEQFFGPGTRLTVL.

This clonotype was detected many times. The chain is built from TRBV12-3 or TRBV12-4 and TRBJ2-2; D gene uncertain. V was clipped by 4 bases and J by 7 bases, with 10 bases between them. The CDR3 length is 13 residues. CDR3 amino acids: CASSSDPRGELFF. The CDR3 DNA is TGTGCCAGCAGTTCGGACCCGCGCGGGGAGCTGTTTTTT.

This clonotype was seen a handful of times. V and J are TRBV30 and TRBJ1-1; 12 bases are a match to TRBD1. Per the germline V gene, CDR1 is GTSNPN and CDR2 is SVGIG (reference sequence). The V segment lost 5 bases and the J segment 1 base; nucleotides outside the gene matches: 5. The CDR3 extends over 15 amino acids. CDR3 residues: CAWGDRGPANTEAFF. DNA for the CDR3: TGTGCCTGGGGGGACAGGGGGCCTGCGAACACTGAAGCTTTCTTT.

In regard to this clonotype: Given a much more abundant clone one base away, this may be a read error. The chain links TRBV27 to TRBJ1-1; weak D call: TRBD1 (5 bases). Germline V lookup: CDR1 MNHEY, CDR2 SMNVEV (reference sequence). CDR3 length: 13 residues. CDR3 protein: CAGSSGRGTEAFF. The CDR3 DNA is TGTGCCGGCAGCTCGGGGAGGGGCACTGAAGCTTTCTTT.

Ten or more counts support this clonotype. The V gene is TRBV10-1, the J gene TRBJ2-2; 8 bases fit TRBD1. Trimming took 5 bases from V and 3 from J; bases not matched to a gene: 2. The CDR3 is 14 amino acids. Germline loops: CDR1 WNHNN, CDR2 SYGVQD (reference sequence). Here the CDR3 reads CASSLTGDTGELFF. CDR3 DNA sequence: TGCGCCAGCAGTCTGACAGGGGACACCGGGGAGCTGTTTTTT.